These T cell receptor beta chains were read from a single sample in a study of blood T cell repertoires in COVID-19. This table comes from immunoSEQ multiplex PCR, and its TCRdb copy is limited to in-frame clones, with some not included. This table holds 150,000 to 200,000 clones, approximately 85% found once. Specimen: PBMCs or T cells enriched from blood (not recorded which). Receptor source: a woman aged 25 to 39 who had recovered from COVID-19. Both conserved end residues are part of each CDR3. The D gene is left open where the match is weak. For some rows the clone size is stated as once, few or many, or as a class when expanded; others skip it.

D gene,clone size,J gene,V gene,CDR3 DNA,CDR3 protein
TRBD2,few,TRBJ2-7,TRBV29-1,TGCAGCGTGAGGCCGACTAGCGAGAGAGGCTACGAGCAGTACTTC,CSVRPTSERGYEQYF
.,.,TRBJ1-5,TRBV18,TGTGCCAGCTCACCCCGCCGTGAACCTAAATTCCTGCCCCAGCATTTT,CASSPRREPKFLPQHF
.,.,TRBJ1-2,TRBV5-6,TGTGCCAGCAGCTTGGAGGACAACGTCCATGGCTACACCTTC,CASSLEDNVHGYTF
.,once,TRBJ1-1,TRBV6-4,TGTGCCAGCACCGAGGGCACTGAAGCTTTCTTT,CASTEGTEAFF
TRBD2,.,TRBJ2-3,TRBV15,TGTGCCACCCGCCCTAGCGGGAGTGCAGATACGCAGTATTTT,CATRPSGSADTQYF
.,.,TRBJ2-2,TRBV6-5,TGTGCCAGCAGTTACTCGAGTTCGGGAAACACCGGGGAGCTGTTTTTT,CASSYSSSGNTGELFF
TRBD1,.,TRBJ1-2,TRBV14,TGTGCCAGCAGCCAGACAGGGGTTGGCTACACCTTC,CASSQTGVGYTF
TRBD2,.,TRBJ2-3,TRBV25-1,TGTGCCAGCACCCTAGCGGGAGTACAAGGGGATACGCAGTATTTT,CASTLAGVQGDTQYF
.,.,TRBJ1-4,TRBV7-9,TGTGCCAGCAGCTATACAGGTCGAACTAATGAAAAACTGTTTTTT,CASSYTGRTNEKLFF
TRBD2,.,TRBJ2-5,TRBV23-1,TGCGCCAGCAGTCCGGGACTAGTGACCAATTCGGAGACCCAGTACTTC,CASSPGLVTNSETQYF
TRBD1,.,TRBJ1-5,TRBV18,TGTGCCAGCTCAGAGGGACAGGGGTCCGGACAGCCCCAGCATTTT,CASSEGQGSGQPQHF
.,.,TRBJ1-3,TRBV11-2,TGTGCCAGCAGCCCGACGCGGAGCTCTGGAAACACCATATATTTT,CASSPTRSSGNTIYF
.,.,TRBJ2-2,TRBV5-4,TGTGCCAGCAGTGGGGGCGACAGAACCGGGGAGCTGTTTTTT,CASSGGDRTGELFF
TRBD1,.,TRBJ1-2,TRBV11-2,TGTGCCAGCAGCACAGGGACAGGCTATGGCTACACCTTC,CASSTGTGYGYTF
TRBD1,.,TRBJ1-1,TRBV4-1,TGCGCCAGCAGCCTCGAGACAGGGGGGGTCGGCACTGAAGCTTTCTTT,CASSLETGGVGTEAFF
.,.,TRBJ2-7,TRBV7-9,TGTGCCAGCAGCTTAGCAGGCGGGTTTAGCTCCTACGAGCAGTACTTC,CASSLAGGFSSYEQYF
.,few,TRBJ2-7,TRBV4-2,TGTGCCAGCAGCCAAGAGGGAAGCGGCTCCTACGAGCAGTACTTC,CASSQEGSGSYEQYF
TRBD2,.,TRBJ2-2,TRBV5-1,TGCGCCAGCAGCCCGGGACTAGCGGGAGTCTGGTCACCCGGGGAGCTGTTTTTT,CASSPGLAGVWSPGELFF
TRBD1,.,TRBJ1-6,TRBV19,TGTGCCAGTAGTGGCGGACAGGCCATATTTCGGCCCCTCCACTTT,CASSGGQAIFRPLHF
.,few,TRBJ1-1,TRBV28,TGTGCCAGCAGACCCAGCAGGGTGTTCACTGAAGCTTTCTTT,CASRPSRVFTEAFF
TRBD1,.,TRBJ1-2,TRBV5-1,TGCGCCAGCACGCTGCGGACAGGGCTCTATGGCTACACCTTC,CASTLRTGLYGYTF
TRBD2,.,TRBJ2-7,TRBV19,TGTGCCAGTAGTTCGGGGGATGAATGGACTAGCAACTTCGAGCAGTACTTC,CASSSGDEWTSNFEQYF
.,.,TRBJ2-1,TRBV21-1,TGTGCCAGCAGCAACCGTACGGCACAGGGCTACAATGAGCAGTTCTTC,CASSNRTAQGYNEQFF
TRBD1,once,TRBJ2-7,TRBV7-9,TGTGCCAGCAGGGGGACAGGGGAATGGGACGAGCAGTACTTC,CASRGTGEWDEQYF
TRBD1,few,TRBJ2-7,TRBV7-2,TGTGCCAGCAGCCAAGGACAGGGGGTCTACGAGCAGTACTTC,CASSQGQGVYEQYF
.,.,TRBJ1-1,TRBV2,TGTGCCAGCAATCAGGGTTGGACTGAAGCTTTCTTT,CASNQGWTEAFF
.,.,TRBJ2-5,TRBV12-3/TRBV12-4,TGTGCCAGCAGTTTAATCAGGGGAGAGACCCAGTACTTC,CASSLIRGETQYF
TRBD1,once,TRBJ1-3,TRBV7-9,TGTGCCAGCAGTATACAGGGGCCCTCTGGAAACACCATATATTTT,CASSIQGPSGNTIYF
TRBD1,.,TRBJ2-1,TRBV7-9,TGTGCCAGCGCCCGGGACAGCTACAATGAGCAGTTCTTC,CASARDSYNEQFF
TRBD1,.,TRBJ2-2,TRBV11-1,TGTGCCAGCAGGGGACAGGGAAACACCGGGGAGCTGTTTTTT,CASRGQGNTGELFF
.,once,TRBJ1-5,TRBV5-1,TGCGCCAGCAGCTTGGAGGCAGGGCCCGGTCAGCCCCAGCATTTT,CASSLEAGPGQPQHF
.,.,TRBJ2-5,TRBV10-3,TGTGCCATCAGTGATATCGGGGGCGGGAGACCAGAGACCCAGTACTTC,CAISDIGGGRPETQYF
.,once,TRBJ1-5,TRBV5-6,TGTGCCAGCAGCCGCCGGGCAGGGGTCGGTCAGCCCCAGCATTTT,CASSRRAGVGQPQHF
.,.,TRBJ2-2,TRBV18,TGTGCCAGCTCACCACTCCCGGGGTCGGGGGAGCTGTTTTTT,CASSPLPGSGELFF
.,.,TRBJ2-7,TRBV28,TGTGCCAGCACCACAGACTACGAGCAGTACTTC,CASTTDYEQYF
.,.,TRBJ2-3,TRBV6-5,TGTGCCAGCAGTCGTACGGCAGATACGCAGTATTTT,CASSRTADTQYF
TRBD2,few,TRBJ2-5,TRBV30,TGTGCCTGGAATAAAGGACTAGCAGAGACCCAGTACTTC,CAWNKGLAETQYF
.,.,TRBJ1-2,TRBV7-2,TGTGCCAGCAGCTCTGACCCAGGGTATGGCTACACCTTC,CASSSDPGYGYTF
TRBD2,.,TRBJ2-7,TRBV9,TGTGCCAGCAGCTCCACTCGACTAGCGGGAGCCGGCGAGCAGTACTTC,CASSSTRLAGAGEQYF
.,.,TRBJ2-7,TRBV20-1,TGCAGTGCTACAGGGTACGAGCAGTACTTC,CSATGYEQYF
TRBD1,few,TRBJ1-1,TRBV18,TGTGCCAGCTCCGACGTTATGAGGGGGCGCGACACTGAAGCTTTCTTT,CASSDVMRGRDTEAFF
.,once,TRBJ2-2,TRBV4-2,TGTGCCAGCAGCCAAGAGGACACTTTGAACACCGGGGAGCTGTTTTTT,CASSQEDTLNTGELFF
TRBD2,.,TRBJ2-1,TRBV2,TGTGCCGGAACAGGACTAGCGGGAGACTCGGAGCAGTTCTTC,CAGTGLAGDSEQFF
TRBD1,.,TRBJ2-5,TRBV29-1,TGCAGCGTCGGACAGGGTAGGGGAGAGACCCAGTACTTC,CSVGQGRGETQYF
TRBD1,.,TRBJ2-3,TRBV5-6,TGTGCCAGCAGTTCCGGGACAGGGGGTACAGATACGCAGTATTTT,CASSSGTGGTDTQYF
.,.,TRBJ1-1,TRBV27,TGTGCCAGCAGTACCGGGTCAGGGGACACTGAAGCTTTCTTT,CASSTGSGDTEAFF
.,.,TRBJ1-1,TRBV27,TGTGCCAGCAGCTTAAGACAGGACCCAACTGAAGCTTTCTTT,CASSLRQDPTEAFF
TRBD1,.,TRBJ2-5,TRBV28,TGTGCCAGCAAAGCCAGGGGGTACGAGACCCAGTACTTC,CASKARGYETQYF
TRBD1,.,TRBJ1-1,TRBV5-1,TGCGCCAGCAGCCGTGACGGGGACAGGGTAAGCACTGAAGCTTTCTTT,CASSRDGDRVSTEAFF